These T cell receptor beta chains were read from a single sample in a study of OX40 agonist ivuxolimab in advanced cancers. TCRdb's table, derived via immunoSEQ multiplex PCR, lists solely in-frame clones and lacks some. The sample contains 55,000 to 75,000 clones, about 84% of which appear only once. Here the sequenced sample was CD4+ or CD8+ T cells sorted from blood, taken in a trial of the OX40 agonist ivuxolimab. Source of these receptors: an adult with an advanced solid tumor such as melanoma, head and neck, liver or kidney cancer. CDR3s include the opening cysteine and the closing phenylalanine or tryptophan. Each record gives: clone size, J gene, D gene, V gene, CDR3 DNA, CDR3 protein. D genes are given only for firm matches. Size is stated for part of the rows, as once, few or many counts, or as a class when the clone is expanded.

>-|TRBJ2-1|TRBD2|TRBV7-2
TGTGCCAGCAGCTTAGCACTGGGCGGGGGGGGAGCCTACAATGAGCAGTTCTTC
CASSLALGGGGAYNEQFF
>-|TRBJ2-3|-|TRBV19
TGTGCCAGTAGGGGGGCCCGCTCGGATACGCAGTATTTT
CASRGARSDTQYF
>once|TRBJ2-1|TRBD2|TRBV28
TGTGCCAGCAAGGCACTAGCGGACAATGAGCAGTTCTTC
CASKALADNEQFF
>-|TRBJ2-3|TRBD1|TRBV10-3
TGTGCCATCAGTGACCGGGACAGGGGAGATACGCAGTATTTT
CAISDRDRGDTQYF
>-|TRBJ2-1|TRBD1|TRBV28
TGTGCCAGCAGGACAGGGAACTCCTACAATGAGCAGTTCTTC
CASRTGNSYNEQFF
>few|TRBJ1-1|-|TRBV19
TGTGCCAGCGTGGCAGGGGTTGGGACTGAAGCTTTCTTT
CASVAGVGTEAFF
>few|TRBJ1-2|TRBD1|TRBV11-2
TGTGCCAGCAGCCGAAAGACAGGGTACTACACCTTC
CASSRKTGYYTF
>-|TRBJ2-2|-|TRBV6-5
TGTGCCAGCGCCCTTTACATCACCGGGGAGCTGTTTTTT
CASALYITGELFF
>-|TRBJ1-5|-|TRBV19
TGTGCCAGTAGTAAGTTGGTCGATCAGCCCCAGCATTTT
CASSKLVDQPQHF
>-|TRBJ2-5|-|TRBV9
TGTGCCAGCAGCCCGCGGACTCTCCAAGAGACCCAGTACTTC
CASSPRTLQETQYF
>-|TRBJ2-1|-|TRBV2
TGTGCCAGCAGTGAAAGAGGGGGGGCCTCCTACAATGAGCAGTTCTTC
CASSERGGASYNEQFF
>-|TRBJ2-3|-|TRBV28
TGTGCCAGCGAACCTTCCTCCGACAGCACAGATACGCAGTATTTT
CASEPSSDSTDTQYF
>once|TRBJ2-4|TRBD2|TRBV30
TGTGCCTGGAGTGTACCACCTGGACTAGCGGGAACAGCCAAAAACATTCAGTACTTC
CAWSVPPGLAGTAKNIQYF
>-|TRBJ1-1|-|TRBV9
TGTGCCAGCAGCGTAGACGGGGCGAACACTGAAGCTTTCTTT
CASSVDGANTEAFF
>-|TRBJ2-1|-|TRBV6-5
TGTGCCAGCAAGGTGGGGAATGGTGAGCAGTTCTTC
CASKVGNGEQFF
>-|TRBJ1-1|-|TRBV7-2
TGTGCCAGCAGCTTAGCAGGCAGGTACACTGAAGCTTTCTTT
CASSLAGRYTEAFF
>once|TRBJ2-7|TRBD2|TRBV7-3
TGTGCCAGCAGCCAAGCTGGGGATAGCGGGGGAGTTTGGGAGCAGTACTTC
CASSQAGDSGGVWEQYF
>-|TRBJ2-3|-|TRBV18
TGTGCCAGCTCACTGGGATACTCAGATACGCAGTATTTT
CASSLGYSDTQYF
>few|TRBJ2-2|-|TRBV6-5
TGTGCCAGCAGTTGGGCAGGGGCCACCGGGGAGCTGTTTTTT
CASSWAGATGELFF
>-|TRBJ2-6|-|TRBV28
TGTGCCAGCAGTTCTCAATCCTCTGGGGCCAACGTCCTGACTTTC
CASSSQSSGANVLTF
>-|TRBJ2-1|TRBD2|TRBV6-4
TGTGCCAGCAGAAATAGCGGGAATGAGCAGTTCTTC
CASRNSGNEQFF
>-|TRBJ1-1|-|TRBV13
TGTGCCAGCAGTGTCTTGGACGGATACACTGAAGCTTTCTTT
CASSVLDGYTEAFF
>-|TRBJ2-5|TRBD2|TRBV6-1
TGTGCCAGCAGTGAAGGGGGGGGTGGGCTGGCAGAGACCCAGTACTTC
CASSEGGGGLAETQYF
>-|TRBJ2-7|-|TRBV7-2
TGTGCCAGCAGCTTCTCCTACGAGCAGTACTTC
CASSFSYEQYF
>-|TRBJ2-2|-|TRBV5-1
TGCGCCAGCAGCTTGGAGGGACGACCTGGGGGGCGCACCGGGGAGCTGTTTTTT
CASSLEGRPGGRTGELFF
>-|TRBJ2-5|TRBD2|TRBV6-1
TGTGCCAGCAGTGGCCGACTAGCGGGAGAATTAGGCCAGTACTTC
CASSGRLAGELGQYF
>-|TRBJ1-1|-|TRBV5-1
TGCGCCAGCAGCACGGGCCCGAACACTGAAGCTTTCTTT
CASSTGPNTEAFF
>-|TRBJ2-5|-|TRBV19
TGTGCCAGTAAAGCAGGGGTTTATGAGACCCAGTACTTC
CASKAGVYETQYF